This TCR beta chain was observed in a study of technical replicates of blood from a few donors. From germline, CDR1 is MRHNA and CDR2 SNTAGT. Trimming cost V 7 bases and J 7 bases; bases outside gene matches: 15. The length of the CDR3 is 16 residues. Sequenced by immunoSEQ multiplex PCR; TCRdb stores in-frame clones only, minus some. This table holds fewer than 90,000 clones, 80% to 95% found once. The rearrangement links TRBV6-4 to TRBJ2-2; 7 bases match TRBD1. The source is a human donor in good health. The sequenced sample was T cells isolated from PBMCs. In DNA, the CDR3 is TGTGCCAGCAAATTAAACTACGGGACAGATAACGGGGAGCTGTTTTTT. Translated: CASKLNYGTDNGELFF.